This T cell receptor beta chain was captured in a study of response to subunit inactivated influenza vaccine. General study points: Authors suggested that a seasonal influenza vaccination recruits few new T cells each time.

The CDR3 is 13 residues long. CDR1 MNHNS and CDR2 SASEGT come from the germline V gene. Between the trimmed V and J ends, which lost 5 bases and 7 bases, there was a span of 11 bases. This clonotype was counted ten times or more. Its specificity is unknown. MiXCR was run by TCRdb on the RT-PCR reads, yielding one entry per CDR3 protein. Of 500,000 to 550,000 distinct CDR3 sequences in the sample, approximately 6.9% were seen once. The chain carries TRBV6-1 and TRBJ1-4; D not certain. The material was PBMCs from blood, obtained 23 months after vaccination. The source of this sequence is a man aged 50-75 years who received an inactivated influenza vaccine. CDR3: CASSIRLREKLFF. The CDR3 DNA is TGTGCCAGCAGTATCCGCCTGCGTGAAAAACTGTTTTTT.